This TCR beta chain was observed in a study of T cells in Graves' hyperthyroidism and ophthalmopathy. Study-wide findings and caveats: Most clonotypes expanded in thyroid above 0.001 were likewise present in blood.

This CDR3 contains 15 residues. The germline gives CDR1 MGHDK, CDR2 SYGVNS. V lost 1 base, J lost 4 bases, and 8 bases lay in between. Fresh peripheral blood, about 9.3 ml, yielded the PBMCs. Worth noting for this clonotype: As yet, its antigen is unknown.

The source material, RNA transcripts, was used to amplify TCR beta CDR3 regions. First-round RT-PCR of the TCR CDR3 relied on the HTBI primer set. One entry per CDR3 protein, called by TCRdb with MiXCR from the multiplex PCR reads. This sample has around 600,000 distinct CDR3 sequences, with roughly 15% found just once. The TCR sequence derives from a woman aged 50 to 65 with Graves' ophthalmopathy. The sequenced material came from blood. This sequence joins TRBV25-1 and TRBJ2-6, with D uncertain. CDR3 sequence (DNA): TGTGCCAGCAGTGAATTTGGGGTAGGGGCCAACGTCCTGACTTTC. This codes for CASSEFGVGANVLTF.